These T cell receptor beta chains were read from a single sample in a study of cytomegalovirus exposure and HLA in healthy donors. The data were produced by immunoSEQ multiplex PCR, yet TCRdb's version contains in-frame clones alone and is incomplete. The table shows some 130,000 clones, with 70% to 80% occurring only once. Input material: PBMCs. The receptor source for this set is a female donor in good health and CMV-seronegative. Both conserved end residues are part of each CDR3. A D gene is named only where the DNA matches it firmly. Clone size is not always given. Where it is, it says once, few, many or a class for expanded clones.

J gene	V gene	D gene	clone size	CDR3 protein	CDR3 DNA
TRBJ2-3	TRBV19	.	few	CASMSDVDTQYF	TGTGCCAGTATGAGCGATGTGGATACGCAGTATTTT
TRBJ2-5	TRBV27	TRBD2	.	CASRPTSGSRSYQETQYF	TGTGCCAGCAGGCCTACTAGCGGGAGTAGGAGTTATCAAGAGACCCAGTACTTC
TRBJ1-1	TRBV28	.	.	CASSFPEGGRRTEAFF	TGTGCCAGCAGTTTTCCCGAGGGGGGGCGCCGCACTGAAGCTTTCTTT
TRBJ2-3	TRBV5-1	TRBD1	once	CASSVTGPHTDTQYF	TGCGCCAGCAGCGTGACAGGGCCCCACACAGATACGCAGTATTTT
TRBJ2-7	TRBV13	TRBD1	.	CASSFEQGIYEQYF	TGTGCCAGCAGCTTCGAACAGGGGATCTACGAGCAGTACTTC
TRBJ2-5	TRBV7-8	.	.	CASSSSPRRETQYF	TGTGCCAGCAGCTCGTCCCCTCGGCGGGAGACCCAGTACTTC
TRBJ1-2	TRBV2	TRBD1	.	CAGGQEHYGYTF	TGTGCCGGGGGACAGGAACATTATGGCTACACCTTC
TRBJ2-1	TRBV28	.	.	CASSLTRLEQFF	TGTGCCAGCAGTTTAACCCGACTCGAGCAGTTCTTC
TRBJ2-7	TRBV7-9	TRBD1	.	CASSPGGPGSYEQYF	TGTGCCAGCAGCCCAGGGGGCCCTGGCTCCTACGAGCAGTACTTC
TRBJ2-7	TRBV27	.	.	CASSQRFSGLREQYF	TGTGCCAGCAGTCAGAGATTTAGCGGACTACGAGAGCAGTACTTC
TRBJ2-3	TRBV5-1	TRBD2	.	CASIEAGGADTQYF	TGCGCCAGCATCGAAGCGGGAGGGGCAGATACGCAGTATTTT
TRBJ2-7	TRBV5-1	TRBD1	.	CASSPPGGADEQYF	TGCGCCAGCAGCCCCCCAGGGGGCGCCGACGAGCAGTACTTC
TRBJ1-2	TRBV11-2	.	.	CASSLEGAGGYTF	TGTGCCAGCAGCTTAGAGGGGGCGGGTGGCTACACCTTC
TRBJ2-3	TRBV13	TRBD2	.	CASSPPGLAALSTDTQYF	TGTGCCAGCAGCCCCCCGGGACTAGCGGCCTTAAGCACAGATACGCAGTATTTT
TRBJ2-7	TRBV28	TRBD1	few	CASSPSRKGQGASYEQYF	TGTGCCAGCAGCCCTTCAAGGAAGGGACAGGGGGCTTCCTACGAGCAGTACTTC
TRBJ1-1	TRBV11-2	.	.	CASSPGQNTEAFF	TGTGCCAGCAGCCCGGGACAGAACACTGAAGCTTTCTTT
TRBJ1-1	TRBV21-1	.	.	CASSKRAGGAYHTEAFF	TGTGCCAGCAGCAAAAGGGCAGGGGGCGCGTACCACACTGAAGCTTTCTTT
TRBJ2-7	TRBV11-2	.	once	CASSPRGEGEQYF	TGTGCCAGCAGCCCAAGGGGGGAGGGGGAGCAGTACTTC
TRBJ2-3	TRBV18	TRBD1	.	CASSLGQSDTQYF	TGTGCCAGCTCACTGGGACAGTCAGATACGCAGTATTTT
TRBJ2-6	TRBV19	.	.	CASSTRDFSGANVLTF	TGTGCCAGTAGTACCAGGGATTTCTCTGGGGCCAACGTCCTGACTTTC
TRBJ1-5	TRBV19	TRBD1	few	CASSIRTDRLGNQPQHF	TGTGCCAGTAGTATTCGGACGGACAGGCTGGGCAATCAGCCCCAGCATTTT
TRBJ2-5	TRBV2	TRBD2	.	CARDTSGSPQETQYF	TGTGCCAGAGATACTAGCGGAAGCCCTCAAGAGACCCAGTACTTC
TRBJ1-1	TRBV19	TRBD1	.	CASSVGQGPNTEAFF	TGTGCCAGTAGTGTGGGACAGGGTCCTAACACTGAAGCTTTCTTT
TRBJ1-4	TRBV7-2	.	once	CASSPGTVEKLFF	TGTGCCAGCAGTCCCGGAACAGTTGAAAAACTGTTTTTT
TRBJ1-2	TRBV7-2	.	.	CASSPDRHSLHTF	TGTGCCAGCAGCCCAGACAGGCACAGTCTCCACACCTTC
TRBJ2-7	TRBV2	TRBD2	few	CASSQLTSGRWF	TGTGCCAGCAGTCAGTTGACTAGCGGGAGATGGTTC
TRBJ2-7	TRBV18	TRBD2	.	CASSPMTSGRATLGYEQYF	TGTGCCAGCTCACCGATGACTAGCGGGAGGGCCACATTGGGGTACGAGCAGTACTTC
TRBJ2-5	TRBV7-3	.	.	CASSHPGGETQYF	TGTGCCAGCAGCCACCCCGGGGGAGAGACCCAGTACTTC
TRBJ1-5	TRBV27	TRBD1	.	CASKQGGSNQPQHF	TGTGCCAGCAAACAGGGGGGAAGCAATCAGCCCCAGCATTTT
TRBJ1-1	TRBV18	.	.	CASSQNWDGSTEAFF	TGTGCCAGCTCCCAAAACTGGGACGGGAGCACTGAAGCTTTCTTT
TRBJ1-2	TRBV20-1	.	.	CSAPEAGGYTF	TGCAGTGCCCCCGAGGCGGGTGGCTACACCTTC
TRBJ1-5	TRBV29-1	.	many	CSVGQGNSNQPQHF	TGCAGCGTTGGCCAGGGTAATAGCAATCAGCCCCAGCATTTT
TRBJ1-2	TRBV28	.	.	CASSFAGGDGYTF	TGTGCCAGCAGTTTCGCGGGGGGGGATGGCTACACCTTC
TRBJ1-4	TRBV29-1	TRBD1	.	CSVGPGQGKGNEKLFF	TGCAGCGTTGGACCGGGACAGGGGAAGGGTAATGAAAAACTGTTTTTT
TRBJ1-1	TRBV11-2	.	.	CASSPQPGTEAFF	TGTGCCAGCAGCCCCCAGCCGGGCACTGAAGCTTTCTTT
TRBJ1-2	TRBV10-3	.	.	CAISEAAASNYGYTF	TGTGCCATCAGTGAGGCGGCAGCTTCTAACTATGGCTACACCTTC